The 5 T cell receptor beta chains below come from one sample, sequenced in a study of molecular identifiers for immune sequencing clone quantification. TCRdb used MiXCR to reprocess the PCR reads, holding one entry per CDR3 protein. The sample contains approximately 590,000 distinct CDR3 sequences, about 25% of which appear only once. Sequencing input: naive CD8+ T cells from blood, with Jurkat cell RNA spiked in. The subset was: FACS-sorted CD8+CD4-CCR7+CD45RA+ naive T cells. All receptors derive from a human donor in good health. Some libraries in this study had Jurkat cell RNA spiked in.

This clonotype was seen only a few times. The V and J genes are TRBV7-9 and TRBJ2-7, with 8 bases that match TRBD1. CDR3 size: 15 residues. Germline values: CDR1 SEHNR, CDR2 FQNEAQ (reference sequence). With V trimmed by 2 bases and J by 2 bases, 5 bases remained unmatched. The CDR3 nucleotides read TGTGCCAGCAGCTTAAGGGACAGGCAACCCTACGAGCAGTACTTC. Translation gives CASSLRDRQPYEQYF.

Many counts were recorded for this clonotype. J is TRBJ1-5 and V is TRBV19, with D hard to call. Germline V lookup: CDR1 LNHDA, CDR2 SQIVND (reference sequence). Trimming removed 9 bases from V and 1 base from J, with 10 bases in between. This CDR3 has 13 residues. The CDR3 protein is CASRMGSNQPQHF. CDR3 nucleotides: TGTGCCAGCCGCATGGGGAGCAATCAGCCCCAGCATTTT.

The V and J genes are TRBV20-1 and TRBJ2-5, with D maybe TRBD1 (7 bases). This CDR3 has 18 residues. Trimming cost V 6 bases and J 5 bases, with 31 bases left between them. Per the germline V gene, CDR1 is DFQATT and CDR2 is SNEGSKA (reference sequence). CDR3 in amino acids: CSAKYWTGVNIRGETQYF. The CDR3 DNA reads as TGCAGTGCCAAATACTGGACAGGTGTCAACATTCGGGGGGAGACCCAGTACTTC.

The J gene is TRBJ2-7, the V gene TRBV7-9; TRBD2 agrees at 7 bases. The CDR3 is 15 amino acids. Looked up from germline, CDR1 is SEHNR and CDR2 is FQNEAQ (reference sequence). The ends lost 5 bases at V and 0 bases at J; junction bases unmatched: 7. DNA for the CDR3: TGTGCCAGCAGCCGGGAGGCATATCCCTCCTACGAGCAGTACTTC. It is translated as CASSREAYPSYEQYF. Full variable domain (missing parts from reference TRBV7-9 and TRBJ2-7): DTGVSQNPRHKITKRGQNVTFRCDPISEHNRLYWYRQTLGQGPEFLTYFQNEAQLEKSRLLSDRFSAERPKGSFSTLEIQRTEQGDSAMYLCASSREAYPSYEQYFGPGTRLTVT.

The CDR3 loop reads CASTSNRDLNTGELFF. Here the CDR3 DNA reads TGTGCCAGCACCTCTAACAGGGATTTGAACACCGGGGAGCTGTTTTTT. The chain employs TRBV12-3 or TRBV12-4 and TRBJ2-2, with a weak D call TRBD1 (6 bases). Trimming shortened V by 7 bases and J by 1 base, and 16 bases separated the two germline ends. This CDR3 contains 16 residues.